A single sample gave rise to the 23 T cell receptor beta chains below, sequenced in a study of cytomegalovirus exposure and HLA in healthy donors. A multiplex PCR was run with 60 Vbeta primers and 13 Jbeta primers. The method was immunoSEQ multiplex PCR; TCRdb's version includes in-frame clones alone and lacks a portion of them. The sample lists 250,000 to 350,000 clones, roughly 89% occurring once. The sequencing input was PBMCs. These TCRs come from a man in his forties in good health and CMV-seropositive.

This clone has just one count. The J gene is TRBJ1-1, the V gene TRBV7-2, with 8 bases identical to TRBD1. The CDR3 has 17 amino acids. In germline, CDR1 is SGHTA, CDR2 FQGNSA. The junction had 10 bases not matched to a gene; V was cut back by 3 bases and J by 1 base. CDR3 residues: CASSLENRGGTNTEAFF. In DNA form, the CDR3 reads TGTGCCAGCAGCTTGGAGAACAGGGGGGGAACGAACACTGAAGCTTTCTTT.

This chain uses TRBV2 with TRBJ2-1; no firm D call. In germline, CDR1 is SNHLY, CDR2 FYNNEI. V shed 6 bases and J shed 5 bases, with 17 bases lying between them. The CDR3 has 15 residues. CDR3 protein: CASSSLYDLDNEQFF. In nucleotides, the CDR3 is TGTGCCAGCAGCTCCCTCTACGATCTAGACAATGAGCAGTTCTTC.

The chain recombines TRBV5-1 with TRBJ2-7; 10 nucleotides line up with TRBD2. V was pared by 7 bases and J by 5 bases, with 21 bases of the junction left unmatched. This CDR3 has 18 residues. Germline loops: CDR1 SGHRS, CDR2 YFSETQ. CDR3 nucleotides: TGCGCCAGCGGGCGACAGGGGACGAGCGGGAGGGCCGTCAACGAGCAGTACTTC. Its translation: CASGRQGTSGRAVNEQYF.

This chain joins TRBV28 and TRBJ1-2; TRBD1 aligns across 9 bases. The J segment lost 3 bases and the V segment lost 6 bases, leaving 5 bases of the junction unmatched. The CDR3 totals 14 residues. In germline, CDR1 is MDHEN, CDR2 SYDVKM. The CDR3 loop reads CASRSDRGDYGYTF. CDR3 nucleotides: TGTGCCAGCAGATCGGACAGGGGTGACTATGGCTACACCTTC.

The chain uses TRBV27 and TRBJ2-3; 9 positions agree with TRBD2. The CDR3 totals 16 residues. The V segment lost 5 bases and the J segment 1 base; nucleotides outside the gene matches: 7. Germline CDR1 is MNHEY and CDR2 is SMNVEV (reference sequence). Written as DNA, the CDR3 is TGTGCCAGCAGTCCGCTGGGACTAGCAGGCACAGATACGCAGTATTTT. It translates to CASSPLGLAGTDTQYF.

The rearrangement links TRBV28 to TRBJ2-1, with TRBD2 matching 8 bases. Germline CDR1 is MDHEN and CDR2 is SYDVKM. The ends lost 5 bases at V and 6 bases at J; junction bases unmatched: 18. The CDR3 runs to 18 residues. CDR3 residues: CASSPYRPLLAELNEQFF. CDR3 DNA: TGTGCCAGCAGTCCCTACAGACCGTTACTAGCGGAACTCAATGAGCAGTTCTTC.

The rearrangement links TRBV10-3 to TRBJ1-1; no clear D gene. CDR3 length: 12 residues. Germline V CDR1 and CDR2: ENHRY, SYGVKD. V lost 6 bases, J lost 2 bases, and 7 bases lay in between. The CDR3 DNA is TGTGCCATCAGCGCGATCAACACTGAAGCTTTCTTT. Protein product: CAISAINTEAFF.

V and J are TRBV5-4 and TRBJ2-7; 8 positions match TRBD2. Germline V gene sequence: CDR1 SGHNT, CDR2 YYREEE (reference sequence). The CDR3 loop spans 13 amino acids. V lost 1 base to trimming and J lost 7 bases; unmatched junction nucleotides: 4. DNA of the CDR3: TGTGCCAGCAGCTTGCTCGGGAGGGAAGAGCAGTACTTC. Residues: CASSLLGREEQYF.

This sequence joins TRBV6-1 and TRBJ1-2; D gene unclear. The germline gives CDR1 MNHNS, CDR2 SASEGT. V gave up 5 bases and J gave up 8 bases, with 18 bases separating them. CDR3 length: 14 residues. The CDR3 DNA sequence: TGTGCCAGCAGTTCGCCGGAGGCCTCGAGCGGCTACACCTTC. Translating gives CASSSPEASSGYTF.

This sequence joins TRBV7-2 and TRBJ2-5; 8 nucleotides agree with TRBD2. The CDR3 length is 14 residues. Looked up from germline, CDR1 is SGHTA and CDR2 is FQGNSA. The V and J ends lost 5 bases and 5 bases, in that order; junction bases with no gene match: 7. CDR3 nucleotide sequence: TGTGCCAGCAGCGCAAGCGGGAGCGGGGAGACCCAGTACTTC. Encoded protein: CASSASGSGETQYF.

This rearrangement joins TRBV21-1 to TRBJ2-4; TRBD1, as called in the table, went unchecked against the DNA. TRBV21-1 is described as a pseudogene. The length of the CDR3 is 16 residues. The CDR3 coding sequence is TGTGCCAGCAGCATCAGACAGGGGGCATCCAAAAACATTCAGTACTTC. Protein sequence: CASSIRQGASKNIQYF.

This clone was seen only once. The CDR3 DNA is TGCAGCGTTGGGGACAGGGTCTACGAGCAGTACTTC. It translates to CSVGDRVYEQYF. This chain links TRBV29-1 with TRBJ2-7; TRBD1 agrees at 9 bases. Germline V gene lookup returns CDR1 SQVTM and CDR2 ANQGSEA. After removal of 4 bases from V and 3 bases from J, the junction contained 1 base not matched to a gene. The CDR3 covers 12 residues.

The chain carries TRBV23-1 and TRBJ1-1; no reliable D call. TRBV23-1 is labeled an ORF, and its function is uncertain. The CDR3 sequence is 15 residues long. V was shortened by 2 bases and J by 0 bases, with 10 bases between the two germline ends. DNA for the CDR3: TGCGCCAGCAGTCAACGTCTCCGGTTGAACACTGAAGCTTTCTTT. It is translated as CASSQRLRLNTEAFF.

This chain joins TRBV10-3 and TRBJ2-1; no firm D call. Trimming left V 4 bases short and J 10 bases short, with 20 bases between. This CDR3 has 15 amino acids. Germline V CDR1 and CDR2: ENHRY, SYGVKD. CDR3 coding DNA: TGTGCCATCAGTGGATCACACCGACTGTCAGAGGAGCAGTTCTTC. The encoded protein is CAISGSHRLSEEQFF.

Here the CDR3 reads CSGRNTGELFF. The CDR3 region has the DNA TGCAGCGGCAGGAACACCGGGGAGCTGTTTTTT. V gene TRBV29-1 combines with J gene TRBJ2-2; D ambiguous. The germline V gene has CDR1 SQVTM and CDR2 ANQGSEA. The CDR3 loop spans 11 amino acids. The V and J ends lost 7 bases and 1 base respectively, with 4 bases between them.

The chain links TRBV4-2 to TRBJ2-1; D ambiguous. V lost 0 bases and J 4 bases, leaving 7 bases between the germline ends. The CDR3 covers 14 residues. Germline loops: CDR1 LGHNA, CDR2 YNFKEQ. The CDR3 is CASSQDEAYNEQFF. Written as DNA, the CDR3 is TGTGCCAGCAGCCAAGATGAGGCTTACAATGAGCAGTTCTTC.

The gene calls are TRBV7-9 and TRBJ1-5, with a weak D call TRBD1 (5 bases). The CDR3 runs to 17 residues. Germline CDR1 is SEHNR and CDR2 is FQNEAQ (reference sequence). Trimming took off 1 base at V and 2 bases at J, with 15 bases between the two ends. The CDR3 reads CASSLVLVGGRNQPQHF. As DNA, the CDR3 is TGTGCCAGCAGCTTAGTTCTCGTCGGGGGACGCAATCAGCCCCAGCATTTT.

V is TRBV28 and J is TRBJ1-2; maybe TRBD1 (6 bases). Trimming stripped 3 bases from V and 4 bases from J, with 18 bases between. Germline CDR1 reads MDHEN; CDR2 reads SYDVKM. CDR3 length: 16 residues. The CDR3 bases are TGTGCCAGCAGTTTGCTCCCGAGGGGGGGCGCCTATGGCTACACCTTC. It encodes CASSLLPRGGAYGYTF.

The chain is built from TRBV11-2 and TRBJ2-2; no definite D call. The V gene's germline CDR1 is SGHAT and CDR2 FQNNGV. V was clipped by 0 bases and J by 4 bases, with 9 bases between them. CDR3 size: 15 residues. CDR3 sequence reads: CASSLDQAGTGELFF. For the CDR3, the DNA is TGTGCCAGCAGCTTAGATCAGGCCGGCACCGGGGAGCTGTTTTTT.

This rearrangement joins TRBV7-8 to TRBJ2-1; 9 bases match TRBD2. The junction had 4 bases not matched to a gene; V was cut back by 0 bases and J by 1 base. The CDR3 is 17 residues long. The germline V gene has CDR1 SGHVS and CDR2 FQNEAQ. The CDR3 DNA follows: TGTGCCAGCAGCTTAGCCTGGACTAGCGCTTCCTACAATGAGCAGTTCTTC. The encoded protein is CASSLAWTSASYNEQFF.

The chain employs TRBV9 and TRBJ1-2, with 7 nucleotides matching TRBD1. CDR3 size: 15 residues. J was trimmed by 6 bases and V by 2 bases; bases with no gene match: 10. Germline-derived CDR1 and CDR2 are SGDLS and YYNGEE. CDR3 nucleotide sequence: TGTGCCAGCAGCGTTGGGCCGGGACAGTTTGATGGCTACACCTTC. Amino acids: CASSVGPGQFDGYTF. The complete variable domain, with remaining parts taken from reference TRBV9 and TRBJ1-2, reads DSGVTQTPKHLITATGQRVTLRCSPRSGDLSVYWYQQSLDQGLQFLIQYYNGEERAKGNILERFSAQQFPDLHSELNLSSLELGDSALYFCASSVGPGQFDGYTFGSGTRLTVV.

The V gene is TRBV19, the J gene TRBJ1-4, with TRBD1 matching 7 bases. The CDR3 spans 16 residues. Germline lookup yields CDR1 LNHDA and CDR2 SQIVND (reference sequence). Unmatched junction bases numbered 4, after V lost 3 bases and J lost 0 bases. The CDR3 DNA reads TGTGCCAGTAGTATCGGGACAGTTGCAACTAATGAAAAACTGTTTTTT. Residues: CASSIGTVATNEKLFF.

The V call is TRBV6-5, the J call TRBJ2-1; D is uncertain. The germline gives CDR1 MNHEY, CDR2 SVGAGI. V gave up 3 bases and J gave up 0 bases, with 12 bases separating them. The CDR3 spans 16 residues. The CDR3: CASSYNSYSSYNEQFF. CDR3 sequence (DNA): TGTGCCAGCAGTTATAACAGCTATAGCTCCTACAATGAGCAGTTCTTC.